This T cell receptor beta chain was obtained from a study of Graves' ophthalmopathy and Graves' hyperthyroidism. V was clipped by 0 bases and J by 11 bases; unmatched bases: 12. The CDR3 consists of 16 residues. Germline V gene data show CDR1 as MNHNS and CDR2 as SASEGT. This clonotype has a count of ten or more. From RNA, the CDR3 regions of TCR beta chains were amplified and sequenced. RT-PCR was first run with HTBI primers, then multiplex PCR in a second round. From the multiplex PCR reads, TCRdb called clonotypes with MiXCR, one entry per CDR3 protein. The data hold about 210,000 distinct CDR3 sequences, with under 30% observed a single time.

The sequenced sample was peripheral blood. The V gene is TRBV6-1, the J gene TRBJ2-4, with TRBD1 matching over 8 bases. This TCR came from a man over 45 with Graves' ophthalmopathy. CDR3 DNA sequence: TGTGCCAGCAGTGAAGCGGGACAGGCGGGACTCTACCTTCAGTACTTC. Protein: CASSEAGQAGLYLQYF.